The clone carrying this TCR beta chain was picked up many times. These data come from a study of T-cell reconstitution after alpha-beta-depleted transplantation in children. The CDR3 runs 14 residues. V lost 6 bases to trimming and J lost 3 bases, with 14 bases between them. CDR1 is SGHTA and CDR2 is FQGNSA in the germline V gene. TCRbeta library preparation incorporated unique molecular identifiers. TCRdb redid the calling of the PCR reads with MiXCR, one entry per CDR3 protein. Of roughly 240,000 distinct CDR3 sequences in the sample, roughly 8.2% were seen once. This chain joins TRBV7-2 and TRBJ1-1; D remains unclear. This TCR was sampled from a male patient between 5 and 17 years old who had a stem cell transplant for acute lymphoblastic leukemia, so the T cells may come from the graft donor. This specimen was PBMCs, mostly from graft donor cells, taken 180 days after TCRalphabeta/CD19-depleted stem cell transplant. The CDR3 here is CASSYDLIYTEAFF. DNA for the CDR3: TGTGCCAGCAGTTACGACCTGATATACACTGAAGCTTTCTTT.